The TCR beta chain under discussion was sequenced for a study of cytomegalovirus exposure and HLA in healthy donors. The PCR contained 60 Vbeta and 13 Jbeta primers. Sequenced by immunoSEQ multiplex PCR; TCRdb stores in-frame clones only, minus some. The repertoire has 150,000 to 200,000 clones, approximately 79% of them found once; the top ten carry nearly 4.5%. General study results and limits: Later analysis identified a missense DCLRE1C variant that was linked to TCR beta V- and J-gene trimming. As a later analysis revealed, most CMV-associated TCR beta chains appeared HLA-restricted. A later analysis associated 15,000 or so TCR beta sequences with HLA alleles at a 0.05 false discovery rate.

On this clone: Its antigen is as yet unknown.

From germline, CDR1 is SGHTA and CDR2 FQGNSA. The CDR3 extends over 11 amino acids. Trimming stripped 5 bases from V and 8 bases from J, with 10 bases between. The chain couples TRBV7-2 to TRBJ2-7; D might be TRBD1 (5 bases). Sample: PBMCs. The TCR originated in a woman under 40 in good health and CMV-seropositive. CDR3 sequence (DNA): TGTGCCAGCAGCCAGGACAATAAGCAGTACTTC. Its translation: CASSQDNKQYF.